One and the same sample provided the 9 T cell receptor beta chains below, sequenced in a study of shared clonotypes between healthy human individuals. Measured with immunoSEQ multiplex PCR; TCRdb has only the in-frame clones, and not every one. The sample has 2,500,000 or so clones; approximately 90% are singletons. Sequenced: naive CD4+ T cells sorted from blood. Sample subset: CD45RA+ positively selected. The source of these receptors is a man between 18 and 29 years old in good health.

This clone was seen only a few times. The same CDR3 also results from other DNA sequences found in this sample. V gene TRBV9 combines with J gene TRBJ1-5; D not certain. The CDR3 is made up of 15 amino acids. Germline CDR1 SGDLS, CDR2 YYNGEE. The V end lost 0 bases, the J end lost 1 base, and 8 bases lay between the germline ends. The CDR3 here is CASSVGSGSNQPQHF. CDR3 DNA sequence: TGTGCCAGCAGCGTAGGATCGGGCAGCAATCAGCCCCAGCATTTT.

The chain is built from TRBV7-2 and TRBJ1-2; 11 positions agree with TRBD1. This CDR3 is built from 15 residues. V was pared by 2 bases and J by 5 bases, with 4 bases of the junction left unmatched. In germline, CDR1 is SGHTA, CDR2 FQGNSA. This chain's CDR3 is CASSLKGTGGYGYTF. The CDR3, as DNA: TGTGCCAGCAGCTTAAAGGGGACAGGGGGTTATGGCTACACCTTC.

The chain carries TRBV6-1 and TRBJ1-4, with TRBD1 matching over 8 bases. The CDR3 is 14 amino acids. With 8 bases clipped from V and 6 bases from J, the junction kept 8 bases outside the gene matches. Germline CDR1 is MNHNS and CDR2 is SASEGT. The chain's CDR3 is CASSPGTGHEKLFF. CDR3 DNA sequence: TGTGCCAGCTCCCCGGGGACAGGACATGAAAAACTGTTTTTT.

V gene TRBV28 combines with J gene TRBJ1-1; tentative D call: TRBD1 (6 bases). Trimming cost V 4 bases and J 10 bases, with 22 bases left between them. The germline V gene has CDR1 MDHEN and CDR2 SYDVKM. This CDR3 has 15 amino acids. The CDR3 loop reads CASSSEGVGAPRAFF. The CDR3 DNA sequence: TGTGCCAGCAGTTCTGAGGGGGTTGGGGCCCCTCGAGCTTTCTTT.

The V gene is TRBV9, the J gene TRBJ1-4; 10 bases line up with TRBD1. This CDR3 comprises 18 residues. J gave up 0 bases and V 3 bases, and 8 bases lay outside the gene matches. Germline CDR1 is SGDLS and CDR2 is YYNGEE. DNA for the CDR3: TGTGCCAGCAGCGCCGGGCGGGACAGGGGTGCAACTAATGAAAAACTGTTTTTT. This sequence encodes CASSAGRDRGATNEKLFF.

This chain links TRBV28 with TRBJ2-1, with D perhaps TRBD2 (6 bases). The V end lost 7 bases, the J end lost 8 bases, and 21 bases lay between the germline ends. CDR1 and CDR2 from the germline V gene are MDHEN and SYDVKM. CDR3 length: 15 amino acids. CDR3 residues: CASKGRSSDSDEQFF. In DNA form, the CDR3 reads TGTGCCAGCAAAGGTCGGTCTAGCGATTCCGATGAGCAGTTCTTC.

The CDR3 reads CARGEPGNTIYF. In DNA form, the CDR3 reads TGTGCCAGGGGAGAGCCTGGAAACACCATATATTTT. The chain uses TRBV6-1 and TRBJ1-3; no firm D call. The CDR3 has 12 amino acids. CDR1 is MNHNS, CDR2 SASEGT, per germline. Trimming left V 9 bases short and J 2 bases short, with 8 bases between.

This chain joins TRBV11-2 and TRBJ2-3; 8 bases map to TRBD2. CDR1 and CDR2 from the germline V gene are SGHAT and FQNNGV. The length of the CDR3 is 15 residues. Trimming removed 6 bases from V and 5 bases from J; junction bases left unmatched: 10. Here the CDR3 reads CASSRGSGSVDTQYF. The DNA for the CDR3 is TGTGCCAGCAGTCGGGGGAGCGGGAGCGTAGATACGCAGTATTTT.

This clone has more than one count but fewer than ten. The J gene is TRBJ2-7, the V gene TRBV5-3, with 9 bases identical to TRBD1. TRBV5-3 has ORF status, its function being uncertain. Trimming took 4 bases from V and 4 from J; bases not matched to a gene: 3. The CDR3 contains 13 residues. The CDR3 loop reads CARSGTGRYEQYF. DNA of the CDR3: TGTGCCAGAAGCGGGACAGGGCGGTACGAGCAGTACTTC.